This T cell receptor (beta chain) derives from a study of blood T cell repertoires in COVID-19. The overall study: Samples representing acute and convalescent COVID-19 were sourced from the United States, Italy and Spain. PBMCs, B-cell-depleted T cells, or T cells were the source of the cDNA or gDNA that made up the material.

The length of the CDR3 is 15 residues. Germline V gene lookup returns CDR1 KGHSH and CDR2 LQKENI. V lost 3 bases and J lost 4, with 13 bases in between. In the original workflow: Estimated nucleated cell counts came from reference gene primer amplification. Some clones are missing from TCRdb's copy, which holds only in-frame ones; the method was immunoSEQ multiplex PCR. The V and J calls and the clone size are those of that table, but D and trimming were determined from the DNA. The sample records about 97,000 clones, 90% being singletons. The chain carries TRBV18 and TRBJ2-1; perhaps TRBD1 as D (6 bases). Sequencing was carried out using peripheral blood. This receptor was taken from a man in his fifties or sixties with acute or convalescent COVID-19. CDR3 bases: TGTGCCAGCTCACCCACAGGGAACGCTTACAATGAGCAGTTCTTC. The encoded protein is CASSPTGNAYNEQFF.